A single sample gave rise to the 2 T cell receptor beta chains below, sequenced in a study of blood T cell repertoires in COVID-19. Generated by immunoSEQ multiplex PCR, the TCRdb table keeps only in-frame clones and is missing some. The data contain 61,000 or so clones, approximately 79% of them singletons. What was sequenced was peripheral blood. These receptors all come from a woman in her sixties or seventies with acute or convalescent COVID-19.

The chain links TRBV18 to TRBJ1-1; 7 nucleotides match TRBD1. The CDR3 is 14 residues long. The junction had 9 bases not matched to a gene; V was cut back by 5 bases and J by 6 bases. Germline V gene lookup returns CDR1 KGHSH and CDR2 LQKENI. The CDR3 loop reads CASSSRQGEAEAFF. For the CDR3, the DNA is TGTGCCAGCTCATCAAGACAGGGAGAGGCTGAAGCTTTCTTT.

CDR3 bases: TGTGCCAGCAGTTCGGGACACCGACCCTACGAGCAGTACTTC. Translating it yields CASSSGHRPYEQYF. The J gene is TRBJ2-7, the V gene TRBV28, with D perhaps TRBD1 (6 bases). From germline, CDR1 is MDHEN and CDR2 SYDVKM. The CDR3 runs 14 residues. Trimming pared 4 bases from V and 2 bases from J, leaving 12 bases between. The variable domain in full, with the rest retrieved from reference TRBV28 and TRBJ2-7, is DVKVTQSSRYLVKRTGEKVFLECVQDMDHENMFWYRQDPGLGLRLIYFSYDVKMKEKGDIPEGYSVSREKKERFSLILESASTNQTSMYLCASSSGHRPYEQYFGPGTRLTVT.